This T cell receptor (beta chain) was sequenced for a study of early T cells in non-severe SARS-CoV-2 infection. Overall study context: Sequenced bulk RNA came from whole blood that was unsorted, and chains were unpaired. Study results and limitations: Matching results from VDJdb favored anti-spike CD8 responses, leaving private and CD4 specificities undetected.

As for this clonotype: Its antigen is unidentified.

This CDR3 is built from 12 residues. The V segment lost 6 bases and the J segment 6 bases; nucleotides outside the gene matches: 5. CDR1 is MDHEN and CDR2 is SYDVKM in the germline V gene. cDNA molecules, individually, were tagged with unique molecular identifiers. MiXCR, run by TCRdb on the 5' RACE reads, gives a single entry per CDR3 protein. The repertoire includes some 90,000 distinct CDR3 sequences, 15% of them detected once, and less than 7% sits in the top ten. V gene TRBV28 combines with J gene TRBJ2-7, with 7 bases matching TRBD1. Sequencing input: whole blood. This receptor was obtained from an adult who was a healthcare worker with PCR-confirmed SARS-CoV-2 infection or an uninfected control (not recorded which). The CDR3 sequence is CASSKGAAEQYF. The CDR3 nucleotides read TGTGCCAGCAGCAAGGGGGCAGCCGAGCAGTACTTC.